This record concerns one T cell receptor (beta chain) sequence. Its binding antigen is unknown. No base quality information exists; no much larger clone differs at one position. In total, roughly 670 healthy bone marrow donors made up the cohort. All cohort members were sampled while nominally healthy, although unrecorded immune exposures were likely present. The donor was CMV seronegative and belonged to the group of around 400 seronegative cohort members. Every donor gave a peripheral blood sample, and the peripheral blood mononuclear cells from that sample were used for TCR beta sequencing. The Qiagen DNeasy Blood Extraction Kit was used to extract genomic DNA from the blood cell samples. This sample stems from a study of cytomegalovirus exposure and HLA in healthy donors listed by TCRdb under 2017. Concerning the study at large: An earlier analysis of some 500 of the donors reported 250 to 300 Gb of sequence data and roughly 110 million unique TCR beta sequences from 150 million to 200 million T cells. An early release covering roughly 580 HLA-typed donors comprised around 300 gigabases of sequencing data and approximately 85 million unique TCR sequences. Among the roughly 400 genotyped donors, around 79% belonged to the genetic ancestry cluster associated with self-reported Caucasian donors. The aim of the study was to test whether cataloging public T cell receptors could identify signatures of past pathogen exposure. The study profiled the T cell repertoires of hundreds of subjects by immunosequencing and related them to cytomegalovirus serostatus. In addition to the first cohort of 666 subjects, a separate validation cohort of 100 to 150 different subjects was used. The study combined high-throughput TCR immunosequencing, statistical association of individual TCRs with disease status, and machine learning to predict cytomegalovirus infection status. A later analysis re-analyzed previously published TCR beta repertoires from approximately 670 donors and added high-resolution HLA genotyping to study TCR occurrence patterns. Rather than drawing on any new phenotypic data, the later analysis identified candidate immune exposures from TCR beta sequences and the way those sequences occurred across donors. In an earlier analysis of 500 to 650 of the donors, high-throughput TCR beta sequencing was used to judge whether each TCR beta V gene segment behaved as functional or pseudogenic. Donor age, sex, ethnicity and CMV serostatus were compiled together with the repertoire data. Genome-wide SNP genotypes for about 60% of the roughly 700 donors were used in a later genetic analysis, which treated that subset as a discovery cohort. All discovery cohort repertoires had been generated on a single sequencing platform. Both class I and class II loci were covered by HLA typing, at four-digit resolution. The number of donors typed differed by locus, with about 629-630 for A, B, C, DRB1 and DQB1, 522 for DQA1, approximately 580 for DPA1, and around 450 for DPB1. Because of strong linkage in the cohort, five DR-DQ haplotypes were treated as single units for association and clustering. Among 398 genotyped donors of the cohort, an average of approximately 240,000 unique TCR beta nucleotide sequences was sequenced per donor, of which about 18% were non-productive.

The library came from the immunoSEQ multiplex PCR assay. The multiplex PCR relied on a mix of 60 forward primers for TCR Vbeta segments and 13 reverse primers for TCR Jbeta segments. A multiplex PCR assay on genomic DNA amplified the CDR3 region of rearranged TCR beta genes. Amplified TCR beta libraries were sequenced as 87-base-pair reads on the Illumina HiSeq System. In the source study's methods: A later analysis tallied some 79 million unique TCR beta chains across the 610 or so repertoires, and about 12 million of those chains were shared by two or more donors. Raw reads were error-corrected and collapsed into unique sequences by a nearest-neighbor algorithm in which closely related sequences were merged to remove PCR and sequencing errors. V, D and J gene segments were assigned by aligning CDR3 sequences to IMGT reference sequences. For a sequence to be retained, at least a six-nucleotide match to both a V gene segment and a J gene segment was required. A rearrangement was called productive if the CDR3 had no stop codons and remained in frame with V and J, and every other rearrangement was called non-productive. CDR3 was defined by IMGT convention, running from the second conserved V-encoded cysteine to the conserved J-encoded phenylalanine. Sequences without an unambiguous match to a single V gene segment were excluded from the earlier analysis of 500 to 700 of the donors. In an earlier analysis of around 590 of the donors, a V segment was called functional when productive rearrangements were above 56.7%, and segregating when the standard deviation between donors exceeded 5%. A statistical classification framework was built for diagnosing cytomegalovirus status from the catalog of TCR beta chain sequences. In a later analysis, TCR nucleotide sequences were compared against IMGT/GENE-DB human TR gene sequences so that V and J genes could be assigned. The TCRdist pipeline was used in a later analysis to assign CDR3 sequences and most-parsimonious VDJ recombination scenarios. A later analysis defined each TCR beta chain by its CDR3 amino acid sequence plus V-gene family, and excluded reads lacking a unique V-gene family. In a later analysis, some 600 highly shared, low-generation-probability nucleotide sequences were removed to address suspected cross-contamination and a sequencing artifact. For each public chain, a later analysis derived a clonal expansion index from normalized ranks of inferred template counts within each repertoire. In a later analysis, generation probabilities were computed using a VDJ recombination model fitted to out-of-frame rearrangements, and the results were checked against IGoR. A later analysis scored TCR-TCR, TCR-HLA and TCR-CMV co-occurrence with hypergeometric tests, applying a repertoire-size bias correction to TCR pairs. To estimate false discovery rates, a later analysis permuted the HLA or CMV assignments 20 times. In a later analysis, co-occurring TCRs were grouped with DBSCAN, and TCRdist sequence similarity was added when clustering was performed within HLA-allele-positive subsets. For co-occurrence clustering, repertoires with fewer than 30,000 or more than 120,000 public chains were excluded, along with about five repertoires with anomalous nucleotide sharing. Here the immuneACCESS table is served through TCRdb, limited to in-frame sequences with V and J called. Missing clones are a known gap in these copies; in checked studies unresolved V genes cover under half, and the rest lacks a known reason. For V, J and clone size, that table is used; D and trimming come from the DNA. This sample gives fewer than 350,000 clones in total; about 90% of them show up just once. The ten top clones hold approximately 2.4% of the sample.

The paper's findings and limits, for the study overall: Broadly in line with IMGT annotations, most TCR beta V segments showed up in productive rearrangements about 90% or about 30% of the time in an earlier analysis of several hundred of the donors. Because some donors lacked HLA typing at each locus, the association tests relied only on the typed subset. The authors suggested that the approach could potentially be extended to other disease states and immunological phenotypes. A few of the identified cytomegalovirus-associated TCR beta chains were confirmed in vitro to be specific for cytomegalovirus antigens. Cytomegalovirus status was reported to be diagnosed by the classifier with high specificity and sensitivity in both the original and validation cohorts. According to a later analysis, TCR association rates differed among HLA loci, with DRB1 alleles showing the most associated TCRs and HLA-C alleles showing the fewest. In a later analysis, HLA-associated TCR beta chains showed more clonal expansion and lower generation probabilities than non-associated chains that were equally common. A later analysis found that most CMV-associated TCR beta chains appeared HLA-restricted, with HLA associations seemingly driven largely by CMV exposure. Linkage disequilibrium might explain the correlated functional status among segregating V segments, but an unknown experimental factor could not be excluded. V-gene and J-gene trimming of TCR beta chains was associated with a missense DCLRE1C variant in a later genetic analysis, and the association was replicated in an independent cohort. Most TCR sequences were observed very rarely across donors, whereas some public TCRs were present in many individuals. Some IMGT-functional V segments, including TRBV6-2 and TRBV6-3, could not be distinguished by the 87-base-pair reads and were therefore excluded. A further reported finding was that TCR beta sequences accurately predicted the HLA-A and HLA-B alleles for most subjects in the first cohort. A later analysis reported that several top co-occurrence clusters appeared linked to parvovirus B19, influenza, CMV and Epstein-Barr virus. When HLA alleles, especially DR and DQ, strongly co-occurred, attributing TCR associations to individual alleles was difficult. The sequencing pipeline was judged likely to have produced a cluster of highly shared sequence variants as a technical artifact. Roughly uniform sequencing depth across donors was assumed in presence/absence analyses, although this assumption may not hold. A later analysis associated 15,000 to 20,000 TCR beta sequences with specific HLA alleles at a false discovery rate of 0.05. The study listed 150 to 200 TCR beta chains as associated with cytomegalovirus. Only TCR beta chains were sequenced in this cohort, and the absence of alpha or paired-chain data limited detectable features. The only immune exposure information available for the cohort was CMV serostatus. The earlier analysis of about 600 of the donors excluded 15 to 20 rarely observed V segments, including chromosome 9 orphons, because counts were too low. A later genetic analysis reported fewer N-insertions in productive TCRs among donors in an Asian-associated ancestry cluster than the roughly 700-donor mean.

The cysteine opens and the phenylalanine closes a CDR3 of 18 amino acids. The only DNA kept is the CDR3, 54 bases in frame from the first base. The germline V and J ends show losses of 3 bases and 2 bases respectively, and no gene match explains 11 bases of the junction. CDR1 and CDR2, looked up from the germline V gene, are KGHSH and LQKENI. This receptor was taken from a woman between 18 and 30 years old in good health and CMV-seronegative. Material: PBMCs. The chain joins TRBV18 to TRBJ2-1; 9 bases in the middle match TRBD2. The CDR3: CASSPYRTGTSPYNEQFF. The sequence in DNA is TGTGCCAGCTCACCTTATAGAACCGGGACTAGCCCCTACAATGAGCAGTTCTTC.